This TCR beta chain was profiled in a study of T cell repertoires in cytomegalovirus infection. Study-level background: In the study, CMV epitopes included recently identified HLA-C-restricted and well-studied HLA-B-restricted ones. CMV infection plus the matching HLA type was flagged by public TCR beta signatures. General study findings and limits: Carriers of CMV plus the relevant HLA were identified by cumulative public TCR beta family frequency.

The CDR3 loop spans 16 amino acids. V lost 0 bases to trimming and J lost 4 bases; unmatched junction nucleotides: 6. Germline lookup yields CDR1 SGHTA and CDR2 FQGNSA. MiXCR, applied by TCRdb to the reads, yields one record per CDR3 protein. The table shows 640,000 or so distinct CDR3 sequences, with 33% occurring only once. There are many counts of this clonotype. As yet, its antigen is unknown. This chain connects TRBV7-2 to TRBJ1-2, with TRBD1 matching 9 bases. This TCR came from a human donor in good health (CMV status not recorded). Some clones in this sample may be carry-over from other donors' samples. Sequenced material: cultured PBMCs, taken from culture after CMV antigen stimulation. CDR3 residues: CASSLAPGTGPYGYTF. The CDR3 bases are TGTGCCAGCAGCTTAGCGCCCGGGACAGGGCCCTATGGCTACACCTTC.